Presented here are 22 T cell receptor beta chains from one specimen sequenced in a study of blood T cell repertoires in COVID-19. The repertoire was sequenced with immunoSEQ multiplex PCR; TCRdb's copy has only in-frame clones and lacks some. Among 150,000 to 200,000 clones, 65% to 85% were seen once, and the ten largest hold roughly 13%. Sequencing was carried out using PBMCs or T cells enriched from blood (not recorded which). The receptor source for this set is a woman aged 55-70 years who had recovered from COVID-19.

The DNA for the CDR3 is TGTGCCAGTAGTCCGACGGGGGGAGCGGATCAGCCCCAGCATTTT. Its translation is CASSPTGGADQPQHF. J is TRBJ1-5 and V is TRBV19; a weak D match, TRBD1 (5 bases). Trimming removed 5 bases from V and 5 bases from J, with 16 bases in between. Germline lookup yields CDR1 LNHDA and CDR2 SQIVND (reference sequence). There are 15 residues in the CDR3.

V gene TRBV19 combines with J gene TRBJ1-2, with a tentative D call TRBD1 (5 bases). Germline CDR1 and CDR2: LNHDA and SQIVND (reference sequence). The ends were cut back, 6 bases at V and 2 bases at J, with 13 bases in the middle. The CDR3 consists of 14 residues. The CDR3 region is CASSQTVTNYGYTF. The DNA of the CDR3 is TGTGCCAGTAGCCAGACAGTAACCAACTATGGCTACACCTTC. Looking up the rest from reference TRBV19 and TRBJ1-2 gives the full variable domain: DGGITQSPKYLFRKEGQNVTLSCEQNLNHDAMYWYRQDPGQGLRLIYYSQIVNDFQKGDIAEGYSVSREKKESFPLTVTSAQKNPTAFYLCASSQTVTNYGYTFGSGTRLTVV.

The rearrangement joins TRBV19 to TRBJ1-1, with TRBD1 matching 7 bases. Looked up from germline, CDR1 is LNHDA and CDR2 is SQIVND (reference sequence). With V trimmed by 5 bases and J by 0 bases, 9 bases remained unmatched. CDR3 size: 16 residues. The CDR3 bases are TGTGCCAGTAGTCCCCGGCCGGGACAGCTGAACACTGAAGCTTTCTTT. Encoded protein: CASSPRPGQLNTEAFF. Filled out from reference TRBV19 and TRBJ1-1, the complete variable domain reads DGGITQSPKYLFRKEGQNVTLSCEQNLNHDAMYWYRQDPGQGLRLIYYSQIVNDFQKGDIAEGYSVSREKKESFPLTVTSAQKNPTAFYLCASSPRPGQLNTEAFFGQGTRLTVV.

This clone has only a few counts. The chain recombines TRBV2 with TRBJ1-1; 8 bases map to TRBD1. The CDR3 length is 13 residues. Germline-derived CDR1 and CDR2 are SNHLY and FYNNEI. Unmatched junction bases numbered 5, after V lost 7 bases and J lost 4 bases. For the CDR3, the DNA is TGTGCCAGCAAACTTCAGGGGGCCACTGAAGCTTTCTTT. Amino acids: CASKLQGATEAFF.

The chain employs TRBV27 and TRBJ1-6, with 7 bases matching TRBD1. V lost 2 bases to trimming and J lost 9 bases; unmatched junction nucleotides: 4. The CDR3 contains 14 residues. Germline V gene sequence: CDR1 MNHEY, CDR2 SMNVEV (reference sequence). The CDR3 nucleotides read TGTGCCAGCAGTTTAGGTACAGGGGTTTCACCCCTCCACTTT. It translates to CASSLGTGVSPLHF.

This clone turned up a few times. The V and J genes are TRBV5-4 and TRBJ2-7, with D tentatively TRBD1 (6 bases). Germline V CDR1 and CDR2: SGHNT, YYREEE (reference sequence). Trimming shortened V by 0 bases and J by 8 bases, and 12 bases separated the two germline ends. The CDR3 spans 13 residues. CDR3 nucleotides: TGTGCCAGCAGCTTGGAAGCAGGGGCAAAGCAGTACTTC. Translated: CASSLEAGAKQYF.

The chain joins TRBV5-1 to TRBJ2-1; TRBD2 aligns across 9 bases. The CDR3 consists of 21 residues. The V and J ends lost 3 bases and 1 base, in that order; junction bases with no gene match: 20. Germline CDR1 and CDR2: SGHRS and YFSETQ. The CDR3 DNA follows: TGCGCCAGCAGCTCACCAAGACTAGCGGCGAACCTCTGGCGTTCCTACAATGAGCAGTTCTTC. Residues: CASSSPRLAANLWRSYNEQFF.

The rearrangement links TRBV19 to TRBJ2-3; D perhaps matches TRBD2 (6 bases). The germline CDR1 and CDR2 sequences are LNHDA and SQIVND (reference sequence). The CDR3 consists of 13 residues. Trimming shortened V by 7 bases and J by 6 bases, and 14 bases separated the two germline ends. For the CDR3, the DNA is TGTGCCAGTACCCCGGGGGTATGGGATACGCAGTATTTT. This sequence encodes CASTPGVWDTQYF. The full variable domain, in which reference TRBV19 and TRBJ2-3 provide the parts outside the CDR3, is DGGITQSPKYLFRKEGQNVTLSCEQNLNHDAMYWYRQDPGQGLRLIYYSQIVNDFQKGDIAEGYSVSREKKESFPLTVTSAQKNPTAFYLCASTPGVWDTQYFGPGTRLTVL.

This sequence joins TRBV5-4 and TRBJ1-3; the D gene is possibly TRBD1 (5 bases). CDR3 length: 15 residues. Trimming pared 3 bases from V and 0 bases from J, leaving 10 bases between. The germline V gene has CDR1 SGHNT and CDR2 YYREEE (reference sequence). CDR3 in amino acids: CASSSTGFSGNTIYF. Written as DNA, the CDR3 is TGTGCCAGCAGCTCTACAGGCTTCTCTGGAAACACCATATATTTT.

The V gene is TRBV6-5, the J gene TRBJ2-3; D unresolved. V was pared by 7 bases and J by 6 bases, with 14 bases between. The CDR3 runs 13 residues. Germline values: CDR1 MNHEY, CDR2 SVGAGI. CDR3 DNA: TGTGCCAGCAACATTGTTTCCGGGGATACGCAGTATTTT. It specifies CASNIVSGDTQYF.

This clone has more than one count but fewer than ten. The chain combines TRBV7-8 with TRBJ1-4; D perhaps matches TRBD1 (6 bases). Germline CDR1 is SGHVS and CDR2 is FQNEAQ. The ends were cut back, 5 bases at V and 7 bases at J, with 20 bases in the middle. The CDR3 extends over 16 amino acids. This CDR3 is CASSPPEGRRGEKLFF. The CDR3 DNA is TGTGCCAGCAGCCCCCCCGAGGGACGCAGGGGTGAAAAACTGTTTTTT.

This chain joins TRBV10-1 and TRBJ1-6, with D possibly TRBD1 on 6 matching bases. The CDR3 contains 15 residues. V lost 7 bases to trimming and J lost 2 bases, with 12 bases between them. Germline-derived CDR1 and CDR2 are WNHNN and SYGVQD (reference sequence). The CDR3 is CASITGSTYNSPLHF. In nucleotides, the CDR3 is TGCGCCAGCATCACAGGGTCTACCTATAATTCACCCCTCCACTTT.

CDR3: CASSFRNRGQGNGYTF. Here the CDR3 DNA reads TGTGCCAGCAGTTTCCGGAACCGGGGACAGGGGAATGGCTACACCTTC. The chain joins TRBV27 to TRBJ1-2; 10 bases map to TRBD1. Germline assignment: CDR1 MNHEY and CDR2 SMNVEV (reference sequence). V gave up 3 bases and J gave up 6 bases; unmatched junction bases: 10. CDR3 length equals 16 residues.

This rearrangement joins TRBV7-3 to TRBJ2-5; possibly TRBD2 for D (5 bases). This CDR3 is built from 20 residues. Per the germline V gene, CDR1 is SGHTA and CDR2 is FQGTGA. V lost 2 bases and J lost 5, with 30 bases in between. This chain's CDR3 is CASSLGGMSWAGKKGETQYF. The CDR3 nucleotides are TGTGCCAGCAGCTTAGGAGGTATGAGTTGGGCAGGTAAGAAAGGGGAGACCCAGTACTTC.

This clone was detected only a few times. J is TRBJ1-4 and V is TRBV27; the D is unclear. V shed 0 bases and J shed 1 base, with 3 bases lying between them. There are 14 residues in the CDR3. Germline V gene lookup returns CDR1 MNHEY and CDR2 SMNVEV (reference sequence). The CDR3 nucleotides are TGTGCCAGCAGTTTATCCCTAACTAATGAAAAACTGTTTTTT. This sequence encodes CASSLSLTNEKLFF.

This clone has only a few counts. Other DNA sequences of this sample code for an identical CDR3. This chain joins TRBV6-1 and TRBJ1-2; D is unclear. The V end was cut by 2 bases, the J end by 4 bases, with 5 bases between. Germline-derived CDR1 and CDR2 are MNHNS and SASEGT. The CDR3 consists of 12 residues. This CDR3 is CASSERGYGYTF. The CDR3 DNA reads as TGTGCCAGCAGTGAACGAGGCTATGGCTACACCTTC.

The CDR3 bases are TGCGCCAGCAGCCAAGAAGAGGCCCGCGGGGAAAAACTGTTTTTT. It translates to CASSQEEARGEKLFF. This chain links TRBV4-1 with TRBJ1-4; D remains ambiguous. Trimming left V 0 bases short and J 8 bases short, with 13 bases between. The CDR3 is made up of 15 amino acids. Germline V gene sequence: CDR1 MGHRA, CDR2 YSYEKL.

V is TRBV24-1 and J is TRBJ2-1, with 11 bases that match TRBD2. J was trimmed by 2 bases and V by 4 bases; bases with no gene match: 6. CDR1 KGHDR and CDR2 SFDVKD come from the germline V gene. This CDR3 has 17 residues. The CDR3 coding sequence is TGTGCCACCAGTGACGCCGTAGCGGGAGGGGCCTACAATGAGCAGTTCTTC. Translated, it gives CATSDAVAGGAYNEQFF.

The J gene is TRBJ1-1, the V gene TRBV9; TRBD1 might be the D (6 bases). Germline loops: CDR1 SGDLS, CDR2 YYNGEE. Between the trimmed V and J ends, which lost 0 bases and 2 bases, there was a span of 8 bases. The CDR3 extends over 14 amino acids. CDR3: CASSVGQVNTEAFF. In nucleotides, the CDR3 is TGTGCCAGCAGCGTAGGACAGGTTAACACTGAAGCTTTCTTT.

This clone turned up a few times. V and J are TRBV5-1 and TRBJ1-2; tentative D call: TRBD1 (5 bases). Germline CDR1 SGHRS, CDR2 YFSETQ. V lost 5 bases and J lost 0, with 14 bases in between. This CDR3 is 15 amino acids long. CDR3 nucleotides: TGCGCCAGCAGTCCCACTACGACAGCTAACTATGGCTACACCTTC. Its translation is CASSPTTTANYGYTF.

The chain is built from TRBV3-1 (or the pseudogene TRBV3-2) and TRBJ2-1, with TRBD1 matching over 11 bases. J was trimmed by 7 bases and V by 4 bases; bases with no gene match: 6. The CDR3 has 15 residues. Germline values: CDR1 LGHDT, CDR2 YNNKEL (reference sequence). DNA of the CDR3: TGTGCCAGCAGCCGAGGACAGGGGGCTTGGAATGAGCAGTTCTTC. Translating it yields CASSRGQGAWNEQFF.

V is TRBV14 and J is TRBJ1-2; 9 bases line up with TRBD1. The ends lost 3 bases at V and 7 bases at J; junction bases unmatched: 6. Germline CDR1 is SGHDN and CDR2 is FVKESK. This CDR3 spans 14 amino acids. Written as DNA, the CDR3 is TGTGCCAGCAGCCACAACACAGGGGGCTTTGGCTACACCTTC. This codes for CASSHNTGGFGYTF. Combining the CDR3 with reference TRBV14 and TRBJ1-2 gives the whole variable domain EAGVTQFPSHSVIEKGQTVTLRCDPISGHDNLYWYRRVMGKEIKFLLHFVKESKQDESGMPNNRFLAERTGGTYSTLKVQPAELEDSGVYFCASSHNTGGFGYTFGSGTRLTVV.